This entry concerns a single TCR beta chain. Germline V gives CDR1 MNHEY, CDR2 SMNVEV (reference sequence). V lost 5 bases to trimming and J lost 7 bases, with 16 bases between them. The length of the CDR3 is 14 residues. The data stem from a study of blood T cell repertoires in COVID-19. Some clones are missing from TCRdb's copy, which holds only in-frame ones; the method was immunoSEQ multiplex PCR. Here the sample spans 200,000 to 250,000 clones, approximately 84% being singletons. What the recovered Cohort 3 donors had was two negative PCRs, clearance, or symptom resolution. J is TRBJ2-3 and V is TRBV27; TRBD2 is a possible D gene (7 bases). This clonotype was sampled from a man aged 55-75 years who had recovered from COVID-19. Sequences were obtained from PBMCs or T cells enriched from blood (not recorded which). The DNA for the CDR3 is TGTGCCAGCAGTAGGGGAGGGGGGCCGTATACGCAGTATTTT. It specifies CASSRGGGPYTQYF.